This TCR beta chain comes out of a study of somatic mutations in cytotoxic T cells in rheumatoid arthritis. The wider study: Patients had 30 ml EDTA blood drawn right after diagnosis, before any treatment. Study-level findings and limits: The study found CD8+ clonality increased with age in rheumatoid arthritis patients, not healthy controls. Antigen specificity of the expanded CD8+ clones was not determined.

With regard to this clone: Its antigen is not identified.

Trimming took 0 bases from V and 4 from J; bases not matched to a gene: 2. The CDR3 contains 14 residues. Germline V gives CDR1 SNHLY, CDR2 FYNNEI. Generated by immunoSEQ multiplex PCR, the TCRdb table keeps only in-frame clones and is missing some. The table lists around 16,000 clones, about 77% of them singletons. This clonotype was sampled from an adult with rheumatoid arthritis. Sequenced sample: CD8+ T cells sorted from blood. This rearrangement joins TRBV2 to TRBJ1-1; 7 nucleotides align to TRBD1. The CDR3 reads CASSEAAGGTEAFF. The CDR3 nucleotides are TGTGCCAGCAGTGAAGCAGCAGGGGGCACTGAAGCTTTCTTT.